This T cell receptor (beta chain) was captured in a study of blood T cells in healthy people across ages. Using a J-beta primer mix together with a sample-barcoded 5' primer, a second PCR was run for about 6 to 12 cycles. TCRdb independently ran MiXCR on the 5' RACE reads; one entry per CDR3 protein. The repertoire has about 1,800,000 distinct CDR3 sequences, 25% to 30% of them found once; the top ten carry less than 9.5%. This clonotype was seen ten or more times. Trimming removed 4 bases from V and 1 base from J; junction bases left unmatched: 6. Germline lookup yields CDR1 SGHRS and CDR2 YFSETQ. The CDR3 extends over 16 amino acids.

The sequencing input was blood. This clonotype was obtained from a woman in her thirties in good health. The V gene is TRBV5-1, the J gene TRBJ2-3, with TRBD2 identical over 10 bases. The CDR3 spells CASSPPSGGGTDTQYF. In nucleotides, the CDR3 is TGCGCCAGCAGCCCCCCTAGCGGGGGAGGCACAGATACGCAGTATTTT. The whole variable domain, remainder taken from reference TRBV5-1 and TRBJ2-3, is KAGVTQTPRYLIKTRGQQVTLSCSPISGHRSVSWYQQTPGQGLQFLFEYFSETQRNKGNFPGRFSGRQFSNSRSEMNVSTLELGDSALYLCASSPPSGGGTDTQYFGPGTRLTVL.